A selection of T cell receptor beta chains follows, all from one sample in a study of cytomegalovirus exposure and HLA in healthy donors. Method: immunoSEQ multiplex PCR; TCRdb's copy keeps in-frame clones and lacks some. The table records 250,000 to 350,000 clones, roughly 90% of them present only once. Source material: PBMCs. All receptors come from a woman aged 18-29 years in good health and CMV-seronegative. Both conserved end residues are part of each CDR3. Each record gives: J gene, V gene, D gene, CDR3 length, clone size, CDR3 DNA, CDR3 protein. A D gene is named only where the DNA matches it firmly. Part of the rows lack a size; the others show once, few, many or a class for expanded clones.

J gene: TRBJ1-3
V gene: TRBV5-6
D gene: .
CDR3 length: 17
clone size: .
CDR3 DNA: TGTGCCAGCAGCTTGTTAGTGGAAGGGGGTTCTGGAAACACCATATATTTT
CDR3 protein: CASSLLVEGGSGNTIYF

J gene: TRBJ1-1
V gene: TRBV2
D gene: .
CDR3 length: 16
clone size: once
CDR3 DNA: TGTGCCAGCAGCGGCGGGGGGGGAAGGTGGAACACTGAAGCTTTCTTT
CDR3 protein: CASSGGGGRWNTEAFF

J gene: TRBJ1-2
V gene: TRBV9
D gene: .
CDR3 length: 15
clone size: .
CDR3 DNA: TGTGCCAGCAGCGTAGAGTGGGGAGCTAACTATGGCTACACCTTC
CDR3 protein: CASSVEWGANYGYTF

J gene: TRBJ2-7
V gene: TRBV11-2
D gene: .
CDR3 length: 15
clone size: .
CDR3 DNA: TGTGCCAGCAGCTCTTACCGGGACAAGAACTACGAGCAGTACTTC
CDR3 protein: CASSSYRDKNYEQYF

J gene: TRBJ1-1
V gene: TRBV7-8
D gene: .
CDR3 length: 13
clone size: .
CDR3 DNA: TGTGCCAGCAGCCACCGGAGACGAAATGAAGCTTTCTTT
CDR3 protein: CASSHRRRNEAFF

J gene: TRBJ1-1
V gene: TRBV18
D gene: .
CDR3 length: 14
clone size: .
CDR3 DNA: TGTGCCAGCTCACCAATTGACCAGGGAACTGAAGCTTTCTTT
CDR3 protein: CASSPIDQGTEAFF

J gene: TRBJ2-3
V gene: TRBV7-8
D gene: TRBD1
CDR3 length: 15
clone size: .
CDR3 DNA: TGTGCCAGCAGCCCCCGGGACAGGGTCGATGATACGCAGTATTTT
CDR3 protein: CASSPRDRVDDTQYF

J gene: TRBJ2-5
V gene: TRBV9
D gene: TRBD1
CDR3 length: 15
clone size: .
CDR3 DNA: TGTGCCAGCAGCGTAGGGGGACAGGGCCCAGAGACCCAGTACTTC
CDR3 protein: CASSVGGQGPETQYF

J gene: TRBJ2-1
V gene: TRBV7-8
D gene: .
CDR3 length: 15
clone size: .
CDR3 DNA: TGTGCCAGCAGCCCTCGACTAGGCGCGCACAATGAGCAGTTCTTC
CDR3 protein: CASSPRLGAHNEQFF

J gene: TRBJ2-1
V gene: TRBV10-3
D gene: .
CDR3 length: 14
clone size: .
CDR3 DNA: TGTGCCATCAGATCGAGCGGCTCCTACAATGAGCAGTTCTTC
CDR3 protein: CAIRSSGSYNEQFF

J gene: TRBJ2-3
V gene: TRBV5-6
D gene: .
CDR3 length: 16
clone size: once
CDR3 DNA: TGTGCCAGCAGCATAAACCAGAGGAGAGTGACAGATACGCAGTATTTT
CDR3 protein: CASSINQRRVTDTQYF

J gene: TRBJ2-7
V gene: TRBV19
D gene: .
CDR3 length: 13
clone size: .
CDR3 DNA: TGTGCCAGTAGGTTGACGGGCTCCTACGAGCAGTACTTC
CDR3 protein: CASRLTGSYEQYF

J gene: TRBJ2-5
V gene: TRBV5-1
D gene: .
CDR3 length: 13
clone size: .
CDR3 DNA: TGCGCCAGCATTTTTAGAAAACAAGAGACCCAGTACTTC
CDR3 protein: CASIFRKQETQYF

J gene: TRBJ2-1
V gene: TRBV7-3
D gene: TRBD2
CDR3 length: 17
clone size: .
CDR3 DNA: TGTGCCAGCAGCGCCTCACCGGGACTAGCGGGAAGTAATGAGCAGTTCTTC
CDR3 protein: CASSASPGLAGSNEQFF

J gene: TRBJ1-3
V gene: TRBV5-1
D gene: .
CDR3 length: 16
clone size: .
CDR3 DNA: TGCGCCAGCAGCTTGGTCGGCGGCGACCTTGGAAACACCATATATTTT
CDR3 protein: CASSLVGGDLGNTIYF

J gene: TRBJ1-2
V gene: TRBV19
D gene: TRBD1
CDR3 length: 14
clone size: .
CDR3 DNA: TGTGCCAGTAGTATTATAGCAGGGGGAAACGGCTACACCTTC
CDR3 protein: CASSIIAGGNGYTF

J gene: TRBJ2-1
V gene: TRBV12-5
D gene: TRBD1
CDR3 length: 17
clone size: .
CDR3 DNA: TGTGCTAGTGGTTTGGTACTTGAACAGGGGGCGCATAATGAGCAGTTCTTC
CDR3 protein: CASGLVLEQGAHNEQFF

J gene: TRBJ2-7
V gene: TRBV28
D gene: TRBD2
CDR3 length: 16
clone size: .
CDR3 DNA: TGTGCCAGCAGTCCGACTACTAGCGGGGTCCCCTACGAGCAGTACTTC
CDR3 protein: CASSPTTSGVPYEQYF

J gene: TRBJ2-7
V gene: TRBV6-5
D gene: TRBD2
CDR3 length: 13
clone size: .
CDR3 DNA: TGTGCCAGCATGGTCCTAGCGGGAGTCGAGCAGTACTTC
CDR3 protein: CASMVLAGVEQYF

J gene: TRBJ1-6
V gene: TRBV2
D gene: .
CDR3 length: 13
clone size: .
CDR3 DNA: TGTGCCAGCGGCGGAGGGGACGTCTCACCCCTCCACTTT
CDR3 protein: CASGGGDVSPLHF

J gene: TRBJ1-2
V gene: TRBV4-3
D gene: .
CDR3 length: 14
clone size: .
CDR3 DNA: TGCGCCAGCAGCCAAGCCCAGACAGGAGGCGGCTACACCTTC
CDR3 protein: CASSQAQTGGGYTF

J gene: TRBJ2-1
V gene: TRBV11-2
D gene: .
CDR3 length: 13
clone size: .
CDR3 DNA: TGTGCCAGCAGCTTAGTACAGGGTGTTGAGCAGTTCTTC
CDR3 protein: CASSLVQGVEQFF

J gene: TRBJ2-7
V gene: TRBV28
D gene: TRBD2
CDR3 length: 15
clone size: .
CDR3 DNA: TGTGCCAGCAGTCCAACTGCTAGCGGGAGATACGAGCAGTACTTC
CDR3 protein: CASSPTASGRYEQYF

J gene: TRBJ2-7
V gene: TRBV25-1
D gene: .
CDR3 length: 15
clone size: .
CDR3 DNA: TGTGCCAGCAGTGAAGAAGAGGGACTTAACTACGAGCAGTACTTC
CDR3 protein: CASSEEEGLNYEQYF

J gene: TRBJ2-7
V gene: TRBV5-4
D gene: .
CDR3 length: 16
clone size: .
CDR3 DNA: TGTGCCAGCAGCTTGGAGAGGTTAGAAGATCCCTACGAGCAGTACTTC
CDR3 protein: CASSLERLEDPYEQYF

J gene: TRBJ1-2
V gene: TRBV6-5
D gene: .
CDR3 length: 13
clone size: .
CDR3 DNA: TGTGCCAGCACCAACGGGGGGCGCGGTGGCTACACCTTC
CDR3 protein: CASTNGGRGGYTF

J gene: TRBJ2-1
V gene: TRBV5-1
D gene: TRBD2
CDR3 length: 15
clone size: .
CDR3 DNA: TGCGCCAGCAGCGGTCGACTAGCGGGGGGCCTTGAGCAGTTCTTC
CDR3 protein: CASSGRLAGGLEQFF

J gene: TRBJ2-7
V gene: TRBV7-2
D gene: TRBD2
CDR3 length: 14
clone size: .
CDR3 DNA: TGTGCCAGCAGCCCTACTAGCGGCGCCTACGAGCAGTACTTC
CDR3 protein: CASSPTSGAYEQYF

J gene: TRBJ2-7
V gene: TRBV7-3
D gene: TRBD2
CDR3 length: 16
clone size: .
CDR3 DNA: TGTGCCAGCAGCTCAACAGGACTAGCGGGAGGAGACGAGCAGTACTTC
CDR3 protein: CASSSTGLAGGDEQYF

J gene: TRBJ2-1
V gene: TRBV4-2
D gene: TRBD2
CDR3 length: 15
clone size: .
CDR3 DNA: TGTGCCAGCAGCCAATCGGCGGGAGAGGTAAATGAGCAGTTCTTC
CDR3 protein: CASSQSAGEVNEQFF

J gene: TRBJ2-1
V gene: TRBV7-8
D gene: .
CDR3 length: 11
clone size: .
CDR3 DNA: TGTGCCAGCAAGGGCCAGGGTGAGCAGTTCTTC
CDR3 protein: CASKGQGEQFF

J gene: TRBJ1-4
V gene: TRBV25-1
D gene: .
CDR3 length: 17
clone size: .
CDR3 DNA: TGTGCCAGCAGTGAGGGAGGGAGGGCCTTATTTAATGAAAAACTGTTTTTT
CDR3 protein: CASSEGGRALFNEKLFF

J gene: TRBJ2-7
V gene: TRBV30
D gene: TRBD2
CDR3 length: 14
clone size: .
CDR3 DNA: TGTGCCTGGACCCCGAGCGGGAGCCTCTACGAGCAGTACTTC
CDR3 protein: CAWTPSGSLYEQYF

J gene: TRBJ2-1
V gene: TRBV20-1
D gene: .
CDR3 length: 11
clone size: .
CDR3 DNA: TGCAGTGCTAGGAGATACAATGAGCAGTTCTTC
CDR3 protein: CSARRYNEQFF

J gene: TRBJ2-7
V gene: TRBV5-4
D gene: TRBD2
CDR3 length: 15
clone size: .
CDR3 DNA: TGTGCCAGCAGCTCCAGAGGGACTAGCCTCCACGAGCAGTACTTC
CDR3 protein: CASSSRGTSLHEQYF

J gene: TRBJ1-1
V gene: TRBV5-1
D gene: TRBD1
CDR3 length: 15
clone size: .
CDR3 DNA: TGCGCCAGCAGCTTACGACAGGGATCGAACACTGAAGCTTTCTTT
CDR3 protein: CASSLRQGSNTEAFF

J gene: TRBJ2-7
V gene: TRBV4-1
D gene: .
CDR3 length: 13
clone size: few
CDR3 DNA: TGCGCCAGCAGCCCTACTAGGACCTACGAGCAGTACTTC
CDR3 protein: CASSPTRTYEQYF

J gene: TRBJ1-5
V gene: TRBV15
D gene: .
CDR3 length: 13
clone size: few
CDR3 DNA: TGTGCCACCAGCAGAGATAGTAAACAGCCCCAGCATTTT
CDR3 protein: CATSRDSKQPQHF

J gene: TRBJ1-5
V gene: TRBV4-2
D gene: .
CDR3 length: 13
clone size: .
CDR3 DNA: TGTGCCAGCAGCCAAGAACATTACCAGCCCCAGCATTTT
CDR3 protein: CASSQEHYQPQHF

J gene: TRBJ2-1
V gene: TRBV4-1
D gene: TRBD2
CDR3 length: 17
clone size: .
CDR3 DNA: TGCGCCAGCAGCCCTACTAGCGGGAGGGCCGGATACAATGAGCAGTTCTTC
CDR3 protein: CASSPTSGRAGYNEQFF

J gene: TRBJ2-1
V gene: TRBV11-3
D gene: TRBD2
CDR3 length: 15
clone size: .
CDR3 DNA: TGTGCCAGCAGCTTGGCGACTAGCGGGTTCCATGAGCAGTTCTTC
CDR3 protein: CASSLATSGFHEQFF

J gene: TRBJ2-1
V gene: TRBV27
D gene: TRBD2
CDR3 length: 15
clone size: .
CDR3 DNA: TGTGCCAGCAGTTTTAGCGGGAGTCCCTACAATGAGCAGTTCTTC
CDR3 protein: CASSFSGSPYNEQFF

J gene: TRBJ1-1
V gene: TRBV5-1
D gene: TRBD1
CDR3 length: 16
clone size: .
CDR3 DNA: TGCGCCAGCAGCTTGGTTTGGACAGGGCTGAACACTGAAGCTTTCTTT
CDR3 protein: CASSLVWTGLNTEAFF

J gene: TRBJ2-7
V gene: TRBV6-6
D gene: .
CDR3 length: 14
clone size: once
CDR3 DNA: TGTGCCAGCAGTTACTCAAAGGGGGGGTTCGAGCAGTACTTC
CDR3 protein: CASSYSKGGFEQYF

J gene: TRBJ1-1
V gene: TRBV7-3
D gene: .
CDR3 length: 13
clone size: .
CDR3 DNA: TGTGCCAGCAGCTCACAGGTGAACACTGAAGCTTTCTTT
CDR3 protein: CASSSQVNTEAFF

J gene: TRBJ2-7
V gene: TRBV4-1
D gene: TRBD1
CDR3 length: 15
clone size: .
CDR3 DNA: TGCGCCAGCAGCCAACTCGACAGGGGGTCCTACGAGCAGTACTTC
CDR3 protein: CASSQLDRGSYEQYF

J gene: TRBJ1-2
V gene: TRBV7-8
D gene: TRBD1
CDR3 length: 14
clone size: .
CDR3 DNA: TGTGCCAGCAGTCCAGGACAGGGGGCAGATGGCTACACCTTC
CDR3 protein: CASSPGQGADGYTF

J gene: TRBJ1-1
V gene: TRBV23-1
D gene: TRBD1
CDR3 length: 17
clone size: few
CDR3 DNA: TGCGCCAGCAGTCAATCGTATCGGGGACAGAGGAACACTGAAGCTTTCTTT
CDR3 protein: CASSQSYRGQRNTEAFF

J gene: TRBJ2-1
V gene: TRBV5-1
D gene: .
CDR3 length: 14
clone size: once
CDR3 DNA: TGCGCCAGCAGTCGTGGTGGTAGCTCAGATGAGCAGTTCTTC
CDR3 protein: CASSRGGSSDEQFF

J gene: TRBJ1-1
V gene: TRBV6-5
D gene: .
CDR3 length: 15
clone size: .
CDR3 DNA: TGTGCCAGCAGCCCGACCGAAGCCGCGGCCACTGAAGCTTTCTTT
CDR3 protein: CASSPTEAAATEAFF

J gene: TRBJ1-2
V gene: TRBV28
D gene: .
CDR3 length: 14
clone size: .
CDR3 DNA: TGTGCCAGTAAGACCCTCCGGGACAACGGAGTCTACACCTTC
CDR3 protein: CASKTLRDNGVYTF

J gene: TRBJ2-5
V gene: TRBV27
D gene: .
CDR3 length: 15
clone size: .
CDR3 DNA: TGTGCCAGCACCCCAGGGGCCAGTCGGATAGGGACCCAGTACTTC
CDR3 protein: CASTPGASRIGTQYF

J gene: TRBJ2-3
V gene: TRBV5-1
D gene: .
CDR3 length: 15
clone size: .
CDR3 DNA: TGCGCCAGCAGCTTGAAGCCCTCGTGGTCCGATACGCAGTATTTT
CDR3 protein: CASSLKPSWSDTQYF